A selection of T cell receptor beta chains follows, all from one sample in a study of blood T cell repertoires in COVID-19. The data were produced by immunoSEQ multiplex PCR, yet TCRdb's version contains in-frame clones alone and is incomplete. The repertoire includes over 200,000 clones, 90% to 95% of them detected once, and around 0.84% sits in the top ten. The sequencing sample was made of peripheral blood. The receptors shown here come from a man aged 60 to 75 with COVID-19, enrolled during active disease. CDR3s include the opening cysteine and the closing phenylalanine or tryptophan. The D gene is left open where the match is weak. Not every row has a clone size; where given, it reads once, few, many or a size class.

CDR3 length: 14
J gene: TRBJ2-1
clone size: once
D gene: .
V gene: TRBV5-1
CDR3 DNA: TGCGCCAGCAGCGGAGGGACAGCCTACAATGAGCAGTTCTTC
CDR3 protein: CASSGGTAYNEQFF

CDR3 length: 13
J gene: TRBJ2-2
clone size: .
D gene: TRBD1
V gene: TRBV5-1
CDR3 DNA: TGCGCCAGCCGACAGGGGCACACCGGGGAGCTGTTTTTT
CDR3 protein: CASRQGHTGELFF

CDR3 length: 14
J gene: TRBJ1-1
clone size: .
D gene: .
V gene: TRBV23-1
CDR3 DNA: TGCGCCAGCAGTCAATCGGGAGGGGGGACTGAAGCTTTCTTT
CDR3 protein: CASSQSGGGTEAFF

CDR3 length: 16
J gene: TRBJ2-1
clone size: .
D gene: TRBD2
V gene: TRBV15
CDR3 DNA: TGTGCCACCAGCAGAGAGCGGGGGGCAGGGGACAATGAGCAGTTCTTC
CDR3 protein: CATSRERGAGDNEQFF

CDR3 length: 15
J gene: TRBJ2-3
clone size: .
D gene: .
V gene: TRBV7-9
CDR3 DNA: TGTGCCAACTCCGGGACTCTTAGCCCCACAGATACGCAGTATTTT
CDR3 protein: CANSGTLSPTDTQYF

CDR3 length: 14
J gene: TRBJ1-5
clone size: .
D gene: .
V gene: TRBV19
CDR3 DNA: TGTGCCAGTAGTATAGTCTCAGATAATCAGCCCCAGCATTTT
CDR3 protein: CASSIVSDNQPQHF

CDR3 length: 17
J gene: TRBJ2-7
clone size: .
D gene: TRBD2
V gene: TRBV5-1
CDR3 DNA: TGCGCCAGCAGCTGGTCCTCGGGGAGCGGGGGGGCCTACGAGCAGTACTTC
CDR3 protein: CASSWSSGSGGAYEQYF

CDR3 length: 12
J gene: TRBJ1-2
clone size: .
D gene: TRBD1
V gene: TRBV28
CDR3 DNA: TGTGCCAGCAGTTTAACAGGGGATGGCTACACCTTC
CDR3 protein: CASSLTGDGYTF

CDR3 length: 15
J gene: TRBJ2-7
clone size: .
D gene: .
V gene: TRBV18
CDR3 DNA: TGTGCCAGCTCACCCGGTCTAGCAGGTCTCTACGAGCAGTACTTC
CDR3 protein: CASSPGLAGLYEQYF

CDR3 length: 14
J gene: TRBJ1-1
clone size: .
D gene: .
V gene: TRBV30
CDR3 DNA: TGTGCCTCCCGTTCCCAGGGGACGAACACTGAAGCTTTCTTT
CDR3 protein: CASRSQGTNTEAFF

CDR3 length: 12
J gene: TRBJ2-7
clone size: .
D gene: .
V gene: TRBV2
CDR3 DNA: TGTGCCAGCAGTGTCGGGGGAGGCGAGCAGTACTTC
CDR3 protein: CASSVGGGEQYF

CDR3 length: 19
J gene: TRBJ2-1
clone size: .
D gene: TRBD2
V gene: TRBV14
CDR3 DNA: TGTGCCAGCAGCCAAGGTTGGGCTAGCGGGGGGTCCTTGGGCAATGAGCAGTTCTTC
CDR3 protein: CASSQGWASGGSLGNEQFF

CDR3 length: 16
J gene: TRBJ2-3
clone size: .
D gene: .
V gene: TRBV6-6
CDR3 DNA: TGTGCCAGCAGCCCCATGAGAAGCCCCAGCGAAGATACGCAGTATTTT
CDR3 protein: CASSPMRSPSEDTQYF

CDR3 length: 13
J gene: TRBJ1-2
clone size: .
D gene: TRBD1
V gene: TRBV10-3
CDR3 DNA: TGTGCCATCACTGAGGACAGGGGCTATGGCTACACCTTC
CDR3 protein: CAITEDRGYGYTF

CDR3 length: 16
J gene: TRBJ2-7
clone size: .
D gene: TRBD1
V gene: TRBV7-3
CDR3 DNA: TGTGCCAGCAGCTTATCCGGGACAGGGGGTTACTACGAGCAGTACTTC
CDR3 protein: CASSLSGTGGYYEQYF

CDR3 length: 18
J gene: TRBJ2-1
clone size: .
D gene: TRBD2
V gene: TRBV19
CDR3 DNA: TGTGCCAGTAGCCCTCCCCGAATGCTAGCGGGAGGGCCGGATGAGCAGTTCTTC
CDR3 protein: CASSPPRMLAGGPDEQFF

CDR3 length: 17
J gene: TRBJ2-2
clone size: .
D gene: .
V gene: TRBV4-3
CDR3 DNA: TGCGCCAGCAGCCAAGATCTTGGGGGGGCCGACACCGGGGAGCTGTTTTTT
CDR3 protein: CASSQDLGGADTGELFF

CDR3 length: 13
J gene: TRBJ1-2
clone size: .
D gene: .
V gene: TRBV28
CDR3 DNA: TGTGCCAGCAGCCTCCAGGGAATCTATGGCTACACCTTC
CDR3 protein: CASSLQGIYGYTF

CDR3 length: 18
J gene: TRBJ2-6
clone size: .
D gene: TRBD1
V gene: TRBV5-8
CDR3 DNA: TGTGCCAGCAGCCAGGAAGGGACAGGGGTAGCTGGGGCCAACGTCCTGACTTTC
CDR3 protein: CASSQEGTGVAGANVLTF

CDR3 length: 13
J gene: TRBJ1-1
clone size: .
D gene: TRBD1
V gene: TRBV10-3
CDR3 DNA: TGTGCCATCAGTGAGGGACAGGACACTGAAGCTTTCTTT
CDR3 protein: CAISEGQDTEAFF

CDR3 length: 16
J gene: TRBJ2-2
clone size: .
D gene: .
V gene: TRBV7-8
CDR3 DNA: TGTGCCAGCAGCCTTTTATCGGGAGTAGACACCGGGGAGCTGTTTTTT
CDR3 protein: CASSLLSGVDTGELFF

CDR3 length: 17
J gene: TRBJ2-1
clone size: few
D gene: .
V gene: TRBV4-2
CDR3 DNA: TGTGCCAGCAGACAAGGAGGTGTAGGAGGTTCCTACAATGAGCAGTTCTTC
CDR3 protein: CASRQGGVGGSYNEQFF

CDR3 length: 15
J gene: TRBJ1-1
clone size: .
D gene: TRBD1
V gene: TRBV11-2
CDR3 DNA: TGTGCCAGCAGCTTTGGACAGGCAGAGAACACTGAAGCTTTCTTT
CDR3 protein: CASSFGQAENTEAFF

CDR3 length: 13
J gene: TRBJ1-2
clone size: .
D gene: .
V gene: TRBV9
CDR3 DNA: TGTGCCAGCAGCGTAGGGGAGAGGGCCGGCTACACCTTC
CDR3 protein: CASSVGERAGYTF

CDR3 length: 17
J gene: TRBJ2-3
clone size: .
D gene: TRBD1
V gene: TRBV24-1
CDR3 DNA: TGTGCCACCAGTGAACCGACCGGGACAGGGGGCGCAGATACGCAGTATTTT
CDR3 protein: CATSEPTGTGGADTQYF

CDR3 length: 14
J gene: TRBJ2-7
clone size: .
D gene: TRBD2
V gene: TRBV28
CDR3 DNA: TGTGCCAGCAGTTTAATGGGCGGGAGCTACGAGCAGTACTTC
CDR3 protein: CASSLMGGSYEQYF

CDR3 length: 12
J gene: TRBJ1-5
clone size: .
D gene: .
V gene: TRBV10-3
CDR3 DNA: TGTGCCATCAGTGAGCTGGACAGACCCCAGCATTTT
CDR3 protein: CAISELDRPQHF

CDR3 length: 17
J gene: TRBJ2-4
clone size: .
D gene: TRBD2
V gene: TRBV5-4
CDR3 DNA: TGTGCCAGCAGCCCCTCGGGACTAGCGGGAGAAGAAAACATTCAGTACTTC
CDR3 protein: CASSPSGLAGEENIQYF

CDR3 length: 18
J gene: TRBJ2-3
clone size: .
D gene: TRBD2
V gene: TRBV27
CDR3 DNA: TGTGCCAGCAGTTTAATGGCGGGGGGAAGCTGGATCGCAGATACGCAGTATTTT
CDR3 protein: CASSLMAGGSWIADTQYF

CDR3 length: 17
J gene: TRBJ2-1
clone size: .
D gene: .
V gene: TRBV11-3
CDR3 DNA: TGTGCCAGCAGCTTAGGATGGGGCCCGGTAGACATCAATGAGCAGTTCTTC
CDR3 protein: CASSLGWGPVDINEQFF

CDR3 length: 13
J gene: TRBJ2-5
clone size: .
D gene: .
V gene: TRBV12-3/TRBV12-4
CDR3 DNA: TGTGCCAGCAGTCGCCAGGGATACGAGACCCAGTACTTC
CDR3 protein: CASSRQGYETQYF

CDR3 length: 18
J gene: TRBJ1-1
clone size: .
D gene: .
V gene: TRBV5-1
CDR3 DNA: TGCGCCAGCAGCGTAGTAGGATCGGGGGGCTTCATGAACACTGAAGCTTTCTTT
CDR3 protein: CASSVVGSGGFMNTEAFF

CDR3 length: 16
J gene: TRBJ2-1
clone size: .
D gene: TRBD2
V gene: TRBV24-1
CDR3 DNA: TGTGCCACCAGTGACCCATCACTAGCGCTTTACAATGAGCAGTTCTTC
CDR3 protein: CATSDPSLALYNEQFF

CDR3 length: 13
J gene: TRBJ2-1
clone size: .
D gene: .
V gene: TRBV5-1
CDR3 DNA: TGCGCCAGTCGGCCTCCCGGGGACAATGAGCAGTTCTTC
CDR3 protein: CASRPPGDNEQFF

CDR3 length: 13
J gene: TRBJ1-3
clone size: .
D gene: TRBD1
V gene: TRBV2
CDR3 DNA: TGTGCCAGCAGGGGACAGGGCCAGAGCACCATATATTTT
CDR3 protein: CASRGQGQSTIYF

CDR3 length: 12
J gene: TRBJ2-1
clone size: .
D gene: .
V gene: TRBV6-6
CDR3 DNA: TGTGCCAGCAGCTCAGACAGCAATGAGCAGTTCTTC
CDR3 protein: CASSSDSNEQFF

CDR3 length: 18
J gene: TRBJ2-7
clone size: once
D gene: .
V gene: TRBV3-1/TRBV3-2
CDR3 DNA: TGTGCCAGCAGCCAAGATCGCCCCTTAAAGAAGGGGGCCTACGAGCAGTACTTC
CDR3 protein: CASSQDRPLKKGAYEQYF

CDR3 length: 16
J gene: TRBJ1-1
clone size: .
D gene: TRBD1
V gene: TRBV5-1
CDR3 DNA: TGCGCCAGCGCAGGGGGCGAACCGGATTTGTCATCTGAAGCTTTCTTT
CDR3 protein: CASAGGEPDLSSEAFF

CDR3 length: 17
J gene: TRBJ2-2
clone size: .
D gene: .
V gene: TRBV7-7
CDR3 DNA: TGTGCTAGCAGCTCAGTTGGGGCGGCAGGGCGTTCCGGGGAGCTGTTTTTT
CDR3 protein: CASSSVGAAGRSGELFF

CDR3 length: 18
J gene: TRBJ2-6
clone size: .
D gene: .
V gene: TRBV19
CDR3 DNA: TGTGCCAGTAGTATAATCGAGGGTGCTGTGGTCGGGGCCAACGTCCTGACTTTC
CDR3 protein: CASSIIEGAVVGANVLTF

CDR3 length: 10
J gene: TRBJ2-1
clone size: .
D gene: .
V gene: TRBV12-3/TRBV12-4
CDR3 DNA: TGTGCCAGCAGCCTTTATGAGCAGTTCTTC
CDR3 protein: CASSLYEQFF

CDR3 length: 14
J gene: TRBJ2-3
clone size: .
D gene: TRBD1
V gene: TRBV7-3
CDR3 DNA: TGTGCCAGCAGCCCGACAGGGGACGGCCATACGCAGTATTTT
CDR3 protein: CASSPTGDGHTQYF

CDR3 length: 15
J gene: TRBJ2-2
clone size: .
D gene: .
V gene: TRBV7-6
CDR3 DNA: TGTGCCAGCAGCTTAGGCGCAGGGGTCACCGGGGAGCTGTTTTTT
CDR3 protein: CASSLGAGVTGELFF

CDR3 length: 14
J gene: TRBJ1-6
clone size: .
D gene: .
V gene: TRBV6-5
CDR3 DNA: TGTGCCAGCAGTTACGGGGCAGGGCTTCCACCCCTCCACTTT
CDR3 protein: CASSYGAGLPPLHF

CDR3 length: 15
J gene: TRBJ2-2
clone size: .
D gene: .
V gene: TRBV5-4
CDR3 DNA: TGTGCCAGCAGCCCGCATACGGTGAACACCGGGGAGCTGTTTTTT
CDR3 protein: CASSPHTVNTGELFF

CDR3 length: 16
J gene: TRBJ2-3
clone size: .
D gene: .
V gene: TRBV27
CDR3 DNA: TGTGCCAGCAGCCCTAACCCAGGGTTTAGCACAGATACGCAGTATTTT
CDR3 protein: CASSPNPGFSTDTQYF

CDR3 length: 15
J gene: TRBJ2-3
clone size: .
D gene: .
V gene: TRBV5-8
CDR3 DNA: TGTGCCAGCAGCTTGAAAGCGGGCCTCACAGATACGCAGTATTTT
CDR3 protein: CASSLKAGLTDTQYF

CDR3 length: 15
J gene: TRBJ2-3
clone size: .
D gene: TRBD2
V gene: TRBV2
CDR3 DNA: TGTGCCAGCAGAAGCGGGGGGGCCGTAGGAGATACGCAGTATTTT
CDR3 protein: CASRSGGAVGDTQYF

CDR3 length: 16
J gene: TRBJ2-1
clone size: once
D gene: TRBD2
V gene: TRBV15
CDR3 DNA: TGTGCCACCAGCAGAGATGGACTAGCGGGAGTAAATGAGCAGTTCTTC
CDR3 protein: CATSRDGLAGVNEQFF

CDR3 length: 12
J gene: TRBJ1-4
clone size: .
D gene: .
V gene: TRBV2
CDR3 DNA: TGTGCCAGCAGACGCGAGGGTGAAAAACTGTTTTTT
CDR3 protein: CASRREGEKLFF

CDR3 length: 14
J gene: TRBJ2-7
clone size: .
D gene: TRBD1
V gene: TRBV28
CDR3 DNA: TGTGCCAGCCGCACAGGGGGCTTAGGTAGACCGGAGTACTTC
CDR3 protein: CASRTGGLGRPEYF

CDR3 length: 12
J gene: TRBJ1-5
clone size: once
D gene: .
V gene: TRBV6-5
CDR3 DNA: TGTGCCAGCAATAACAGGGATCAGCCCCAGCATTTT
CDR3 protein: CASNNRDQPQHF

CDR3 length: 13
J gene: TRBJ1-2
clone size: .
D gene: TRBD1
V gene: TRBV12-3/TRBV12-4
CDR3 DNA: TGTGCCAGCAGACCGGGACAGGGGTGGGGCTACACCTTC
CDR3 protein: CASRPGQGWGYTF

CDR3 length: 14
J gene: TRBJ2-5
clone size: .
D gene: TRBD1
V gene: TRBV9
CDR3 DNA: TGTGCCAGCAGCCCGGGACAGGTCCAAGAGACCCAGTACTTC
CDR3 protein: CASSPGQVQETQYF

CDR3 length: 16
J gene: TRBJ2-1
clone size: .
D gene: TRBD2
V gene: TRBV5-1
CDR3 DNA: TGCGCCAGCAGCTTGACCGTAAGCGGGAGTACGAATGAGCAGTTCTTC
CDR3 protein: CASSLTVSGSTNEQFF

CDR3 length: 15
J gene: TRBJ1-4
clone size: .
D gene: .
V gene: TRBV5-1
CDR3 DNA: TGCGCCAGCAGCTCCCTGAGGGGGGGCAATGAAAAACTGTTTTTT
CDR3 protein: CASSSLRGGNEKLFF